These T cell receptor beta chains were read from a single sample in a study of T cells in localized non-small cell lung cancer. Sequencing was performed with immunoSEQ multiplex PCR; in TCRdb, only in-frame clones are kept and a portion is missing. In the table there are around 140,000 clones, 80% to 90% of which are singletons. The source material was peripheral blood, sampled before any cancer treatment. All receptors derive from a female donor older than 55 with stage I lung adenocarcinoma. The CDR3 runs from the conserved cysteine through the conserved F or W. A D gene is named only where the DNA matches it firmly. Some rows have no size entry. The others give once, few or many, or a class for an expanded clone.

j_call	clone_size	v_call	d_call	cdr3_nt	cdr3_aa
TRBJ2-1	-	TRBV7-9	TRBD1	TGTGCCAGCAGCCAGGGACAGGACAACAATGAGCAGTTCTTC	CASSQGQDNNEQFF
TRBJ1-4	once	TRBV30	TRBD1	TGTGCCTGGAGTGACGGACAGGCTGCAAATGAAAAACTGTTTTTT	CAWSDGQAANEKLFF
TRBJ1-5	few	TRBV2	-	TGTGCCAGCAGTGAAAGGACAAACAATCAGCCCCAGCATTTT	CASSERTNNQPQHF
TRBJ2-3	-	TRBV27	TRBD2	TGTGCCAGCAGTCCGGGACTAGCGGAACAAGATACGCAGTATTTT	CASSPGLAEQDTQYF
TRBJ2-7	-	TRBV13	TRBD2	TGTGCCAGCACGACATATGGACTAGCGGGGCCTTACGAGCAGTACTTC	CASTTYGLAGPYEQYF
TRBJ2-7	-	TRBV4-2	TRBD2	TGTGCCAGCAGCCGAACTAGCGAGAGCTCCTACGAGCAGTACTTC	CASSRTSESSYEQYF
TRBJ2-7	-	TRBV29-1	TRBD2	TGCAGCGTCGAACTAGCGGGGTACGAGCAGTACTTC	CSVELAGYEQYF
TRBJ1-1	-	TRBV19	-	TGTGCCATCAAGAACAGCCTGAACACTGAAGCTTTCTTT	CAIKNSLNTEAFF
TRBJ2-1	-	TRBV15	TRBD1	TGTGCCACCAGCAGACCGGGACAGGGGGCCTATGAGCAGTTCTTC	CATSRPGQGAYEQFF
TRBJ2-3	-	TRBV11-3	TRBD1	TGTGCCAGCAGCCACGGGACAGGGAGGACAGATACGCAGTATTTT	CASSHGTGRTDTQYF
TRBJ1-5	-	TRBV28	TRBD1	TGTGCCGGATCACCGAGGGACAGGGGGCGCAATCAGCCCCAGCATTTT	CAGSPRDRGRNQPQHF
TRBJ2-7	-	TRBV5-4	-	TGTGCCAGCAGCTTCGGGGGCTCCAGCTCCTACGAGCAGTACTTC	CASSFGGSSSYEQYF
TRBJ2-7	-	TRBV5-4	TRBD2	TGTGCCAGCAGCTTGTCCATGGTAGCGGGAGATCGCGAGCAGTACTTC	CASSLSMVAGDREQYF
TRBJ1-5	-	TRBV4-1	-	TGCGCCAGCAGCCAAGACGGGGGCCTGTTTGAGCCCCAGCATTTT	CASSQDGGLFEPQHF
TRBJ2-5	-	TRBV29-1	-	TGCAGCGAAGTAGCCCCGGACAGCACAGAGACCCAGTACTTC	CSEVAPDSTETQYF
TRBJ1-4	few	TRBV30	-	TGTGCCTGGAGGACCCTCGAGGATGAAAAACTGTTTTTT	CAWRTLEDEKLFF
TRBJ1-1	-	TRBV28	-	TGTGCCAGCAGTTCGCCCAGGTCGGAAGTGAACACTGAAGCTTTCTTT	CASSSPRSEVNTEAFF
TRBJ1-2	-	TRBV27	-	TGTGCCAGCAGTCCCATTGCCGACCTTACGGGAGGCTACACCTTC	CASSPIADLTGGYTF
TRBJ1-6	-	TRBV5-6	TRBD1	TGTGCCAGCAGCTTGGTGACAGGGGCGGGAAATTCACCCCTCCACTTT	CASSLVTGAGNSPLHF
TRBJ2-7	-	TRBV9	TRBD2	TGTGCCAGTTCGGGAGGCAGTTCCTACGAGCAGTACTTC	CASSGGSSYEQYF
TRBJ2-2	-	TRBV2	-	TGTGCCAGCAGTGAAGCTCCGTCACGATACCGAAACGCGAACACCGGGGAGCTGTTTTTT	CASSEAPSRYRNANTGELFF
TRBJ2-1	-	TRBV4-1	TRBD2	TGCGCCAGCAGCCAAGTTGGAACTAGCGGGAGTTTTAATGAGCAGTTCTTC	CASSQVGTSGSFNEQFF
TRBJ1-3	once	TRBV5-1	-	TGCGCCAGCACAACGGGTAACTCTGGAAACACCATATATTTT	CASTTGNSGNTIYF
TRBJ2-1	-	TRBV29-1	TRBD1	TGCAGCGTTTCCGGGACAGGGGGACTTATAGAGCAGTTCTTC	CSVSGTGGLIEQFF
TRBJ2-6	-	TRBV28	-	TGTGCCAGCAGTTTCACACCTAGCTCTGGGGCCAACGTCCTGACTTTC	CASSFTPSSGANVLTF
TRBJ2-7	-	TRBV7-9	-	TGTGCCAGCAGCTTGGACAGCTCCTCGCGGTACTTC	CASSLDSSSRYF
TRBJ1-5	-	TRBV2	TRBD1	TGTGCCAGCAGCGACAGGGTTGGCAATCAGCCCCAGCATTTT	CASSDRVGNQPQHF
TRBJ2-7	-	TRBV10-3	-	TGTGCCATCAGTGTCGGGTCGAGTGAGCAGTACTTC	CAISVGSSEQYF
TRBJ2-7	-	TRBV27	-	TGTGCCAGCAGCCTACGAGGATACGAGCAGTACTTC	CASSLRGYEQYF
TRBJ2-7	-	TRBV10-3	TRBD2	TGTGCCATCAGTGAGTCCGGACTAGGCGAGCAGTACTTC	CAISESGLGEQYF
TRBJ2-2	-	TRBV27	-	TGTGCCAGCAGTGTTAACTACGCCGGGGAGCTGTTTTTT	CASSVNYAGELFF
TRBJ2-4	once	TRBV25-1	TRBD2	TGTGCCAGCAGTGAATGGGATGGGGGGGGACGGGAAAACATTCAGTACTTC	CASSEWDGGGRENIQYF
TRBJ2-3	once	TRBV7-9	-	TGTGCCAGCAGCTTAGCGTCTAGCGTCCCAGATACGCAGTATTTT	CASSLASSVPDTQYF
TRBJ1-2	-	TRBV5-1	TRBD1	TGCGCCAGCAGCTTGGTGGGACAGGCCACCTTCTCGCACTATGGCTACACCTTC	CASSLVGQATFSHYGYTF
TRBJ2-1	once	TRBV19	-	TGTGCCAGTAGTCCTTGGGCTACCTACAATGAGCAGTTCTTC	CASSPWATYNEQFF
TRBJ2-1	-	TRBV4-1	-	TGCGCCAGCAGCCAAACTCTGCTCGAGGGGAGCTCCTACAATGAGCAGTTCTTC	CASSQTLLEGSSYNEQFF
TRBJ1-1	-	TRBV7-3	-	TGTGCCAGCAGCTTAGCGGTACAGGGAGAAGCTTTCTTT	CASSLAVQGEAFF
TRBJ2-2	-	TRBV6-5	TRBD2	TGTGCCAGCAGTTCAGCGGGAACCGGGGAGCTGTTTTTT	CASSSAGTGELFF
TRBJ2-7	-	TRBV19	TRBD2	TGTGCCAGTAGTATAGATAGGGCTAGCGGGACCTCCTACGAGCAGTACTTC	CASSIDRASGTSYEQYF
TRBJ1-5	few	TRBV5-6	-	TGTGCCAGCAGCAGAACGGGACACGCCAATCAGCCCCAGCATTTT	CASSRTGHANQPQHF
TRBJ1-3	-	TRBV7-9	-	TGTGCCAGCAGCTTAGATGGGACAACACTTCGGACTGGAAACACCATATATTTT	CASSLDGTTLRTGNTIYF
TRBJ2-7	-	TRBV1	-	TGCACCAGCAGGCCGGGGGGAGCCTACGAGCAGTACTTC	CTSRPGGAYEQYF
TRBJ2-7	-	TRBV6-7	TRBD1	TGTGCCAGCAGTTACTCACGAGGGACAGGGAAGGTCTACGAGCAGTACTTC	CASSYSRGTGKVYEQYF
TRBJ2-2	-	TRBV19	-	TGTGCCAGTAGTATAATGGGTACCGGGGAGCTGTTTTTT	CASSIMGTGELFF
TRBJ1-5	-	TRBV5-8	-	TGTGCCAGCCCCTCCGGGACGCCAGGATCCTTCGGCAATCAGCCCCAGCATTTT	CASPSGTPGSFGNQPQHF
TRBJ1-5	-	TRBV5-6	-	TGTGCCAGCAGCTTGGAAGGGGGACTGGCTCAGCCCCAGCATTTT	CASSLEGGLAQPQHF
TRBJ2-1	few	TRBV5-1	TRBD2	TGCGCCAGCAGCTTGACCGGGACTAGCGGGTTTAATGAGCAGTTCTTC	CASSLTGTSGFNEQFF
TRBJ1-3	-	TRBV2	TRBD1	TGTGCCAGCAGTACGGACAGGATCTCTGGAAACACCATATATTTT	CASSTDRISGNTIYF
TRBJ2-2	once	TRBV9	TRBD2	TGTGCCAGCAGCGTAGTTTCGGGGACTATTGGCGGGGAGCTGTTTTTT	CASSVVSGTIGGELFF
TRBJ2-1	-	TRBV27	-	TGTGCCAGCAGTCCGGGACGAGTAAATGAGCAGTTCTTC	CASSPGRVNEQFF